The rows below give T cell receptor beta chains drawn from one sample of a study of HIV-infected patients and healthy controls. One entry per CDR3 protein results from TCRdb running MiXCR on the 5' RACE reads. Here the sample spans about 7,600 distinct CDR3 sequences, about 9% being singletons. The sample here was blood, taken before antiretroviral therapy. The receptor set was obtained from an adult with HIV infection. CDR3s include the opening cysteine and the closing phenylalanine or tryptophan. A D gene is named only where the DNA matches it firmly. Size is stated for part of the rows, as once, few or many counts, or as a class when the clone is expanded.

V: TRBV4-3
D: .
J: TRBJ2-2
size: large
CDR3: CASSQSPSLTGELFF
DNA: TGCGCCAGCAGCCAGAGCCCTAGCCTCACCGGGGAGCTGTTTTTT

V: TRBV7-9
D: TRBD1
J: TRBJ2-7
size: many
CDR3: CASSFGYGTVAYEQYF
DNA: TGTGCCAGCAGCTTCGGTTACGGGACAGTCGCCTACGAGCAGTACTTC

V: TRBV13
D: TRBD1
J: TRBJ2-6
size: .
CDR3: CASSLGGTGANVLTF
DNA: TGTGCCAGCAGCCTAGGGGGCACCGGGGCCAACGTCCTGACTTTC

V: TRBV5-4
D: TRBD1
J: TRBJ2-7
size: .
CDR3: CASSQVGTGLYEQYF
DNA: TGTGCCAGCAGCCAAGTGGGGACAGGGCTCTACGAGCAGTACTTC

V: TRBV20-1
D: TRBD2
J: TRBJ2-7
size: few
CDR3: CSAQGRGRGRDEQYF
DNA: TGCAGTGCCCAGGGAAGGGGGCGCGGGAGGGACGAGCAGTACTTC

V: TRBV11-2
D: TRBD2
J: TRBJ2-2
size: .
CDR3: CASSSSSWGGTGELFF
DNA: TGTGCCAGCAGCTCCTCAAGCTGGGGGGGCACCGGGGAGCTGTTTTTT

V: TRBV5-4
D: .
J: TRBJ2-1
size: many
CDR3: CASSLRQGGGRPGEQFF
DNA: TGTGCCAGCAGCTTGCGTCAGGGGGGGGGCCGTCCGGGAGAGCAGTTCTTC

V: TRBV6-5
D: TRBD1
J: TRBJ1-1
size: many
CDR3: CASSYGTGDTEAFF
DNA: TGTGCCAGCAGTTACGGGACAGGGGACACTGAAGCTTTCTTT

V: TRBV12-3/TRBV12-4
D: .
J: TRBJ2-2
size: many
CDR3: CASISQNTGELFF
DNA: TGTGCCAGCATTTCTCAGAACACCGGGGAGCTGTTTTTT

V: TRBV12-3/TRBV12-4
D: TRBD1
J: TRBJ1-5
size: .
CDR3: CASSLQGGGNQPQHF
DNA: TGTGCCAGCAGTTTACAAGGGGGCGGCAATCAGCCCCAGCATTTT

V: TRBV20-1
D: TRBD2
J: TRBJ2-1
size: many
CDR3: CSAREHGTSSEQFF
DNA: TGCAGTGCTAGAGAGCACGGGACTAGCTCTGAGCAGTTCTTC

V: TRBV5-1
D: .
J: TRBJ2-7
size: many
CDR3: CASSLDAAGTYEQYF
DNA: TGCGCCAGCAGCTTGGACGCGGCAGGGACCTACGAGCAGTACTTC

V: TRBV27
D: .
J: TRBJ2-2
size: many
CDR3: CASSLSGPFTGELFF
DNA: TGTGCCAGCAGTTTATCGGGCCCGTTCACCGGGGAGCTGTTTTTT

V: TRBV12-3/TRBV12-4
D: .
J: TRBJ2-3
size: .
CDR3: CASSGALTQYF
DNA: TGTGCCAGCTCAGGGGCCCTAACGCAGTATTTT

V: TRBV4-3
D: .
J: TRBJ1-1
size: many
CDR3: CASSQDAGITEAFF
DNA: TGCGCCAGCAGCCAAGATGCAGGGATCACTGAAGCTTTCTTT

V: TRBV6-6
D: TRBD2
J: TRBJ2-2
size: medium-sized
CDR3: CATLAGGGELFF
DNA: TGTGCCACCCTAGCGGGAGGGGGGGAGCTGTTTTTT

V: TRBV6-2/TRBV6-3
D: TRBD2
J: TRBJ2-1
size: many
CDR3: CASTQGLAGAFSYNEQFF
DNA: TGTGCCAGCACCCAAGGACTAGCGGGAGCCTTCTCCTACAATGAGCAGTTCTTC

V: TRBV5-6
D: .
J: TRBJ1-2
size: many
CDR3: CASSLDGGGLYGYTF
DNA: TGTGCCAGCAGCTTGGATGGGGGGGGCCTGTATGGCTACACCTTC

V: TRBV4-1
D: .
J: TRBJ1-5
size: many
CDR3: CASSQYTPDQPQHF
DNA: TGCGCCAGCAGCCAATATACTCCGGACCAGCCCCAGCATTTT

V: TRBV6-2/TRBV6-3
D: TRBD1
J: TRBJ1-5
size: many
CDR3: CASRNDRAGNQPQHF
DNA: TGTGCCAGCAGGAACGACAGGGCGGGCAATCAGCCCCAGCATTTT

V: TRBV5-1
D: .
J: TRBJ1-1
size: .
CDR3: CASSLVEQVGNTEAFF
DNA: TGCGCCAGCAGCTTGGTCGAACAGGTTGGGAACACTGAAGCTTTCTTT

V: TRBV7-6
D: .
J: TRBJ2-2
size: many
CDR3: CASSALLEFENTGELFF
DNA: TGTGCCAGCAGCGCCCTACTAGAATTTGAAAACACCGGGGAGCTGTTTTTT